The T cell receptor (beta chain) under discussion was sequenced for a study of blood T cell repertoires in COVID-19. V lost 4 bases, J lost 4 bases, and 18 bases lay in between. The CDR3 runs to 16 residues. Germline assignment: CDR1 LGHNA and CDR2 YSLEER. Data came from immunoSEQ multiplex PCR; TCRdb stores just in-frame clones and leaves some out. Counted here are 150,000 to 200,000 clones, 84% occurring once; the ten biggest clones make up approximately 3%. Material for sequencing was PBMCs or T cells enriched from blood (not recorded which). The chain links TRBV4-3 to TRBJ2-3, with D possibly matching TRBD1 (6 bases). The sequence was collected from a woman aged 25 to 39 who had been exposed to COVID-19. CDR3 amino acids: CASSPWAGDYSDTQYF. For the CDR3, the DNA is TGCGCCAGCAGCCCTTGGGCAGGGGATTACTCAGATACGCAGTATTTT.